The T cell receptor (beta chain) under discussion was sequenced for a study of tumor and adjacent non-tumor tissue in lung cancer. At the level of the study: Patients were aged roughly 31 to 76, 10 men and about 5 women, stage I to III.

A modified ARM-PCR protocol with three rounds of nested PCR amplified TCRbeta. TCRdb ran MiXCR on the multiplex PCR reads and lists one entry per CDR3 protein. The sample lists some 90,000 distinct CDR3 sequences, around three fifths occurring once. The germline V gene encodes CDR1 SGHRS and CDR2 YFSETQ. V shed 3 bases, J shed 5 bases, and the junction held 16 bases outside the gene matches. CDR3 size: 17 residues. This clonotype was seen once. No cell sorting was done before RNA was extracted from the tissue. Chemotherapy-naive patients with new lung cancer underwent thoracic surgery in China, August–late 2014.

The TCR originated in a man aged 65 to 79 with non-small cell lung cancer. Material: lung tumor tissue. This chain joins TRBV5-1 and TRBJ2-5; 7 positions match TRBD1. CDR3 region: CASSSKPWTGEKETQYF. The CDR3 DNA is TGCGCCAGCAGCTCTAAGCCTTGGACAGGAGAAAAGGAGACCCAGTACTTC. Based on the CDR3 plus reference TRBV5-1 and TRBJ2-5, the full variable domain is KAGVTQTPRYLIKTRGQQVTLSCSPISGHRSVSWYQQTPGQGLQFLFEYFSETQRNKGNFPGRFSGRQFSNSRSEMNVSTLELGDSALYLCASSSKPWTGEKETQYFGPGTRLLVL.